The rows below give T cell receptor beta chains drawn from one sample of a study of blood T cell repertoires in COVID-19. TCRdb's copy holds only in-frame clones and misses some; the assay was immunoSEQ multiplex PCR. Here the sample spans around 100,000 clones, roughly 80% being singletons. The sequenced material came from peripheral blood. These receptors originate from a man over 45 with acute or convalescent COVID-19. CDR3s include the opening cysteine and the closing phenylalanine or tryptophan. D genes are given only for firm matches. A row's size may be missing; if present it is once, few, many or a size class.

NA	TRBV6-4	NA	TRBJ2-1	TGTGCCAGCAGCGATCACAGCTGCCGCCTCTACAATGAGCAGTTCTTC	CASSDHSCRLYNEQFF
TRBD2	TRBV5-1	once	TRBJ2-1	TGCGCCAGCACGGGGGGGACTACCAATGAGCAGTTCTTC	CASTGGTTNEQFF
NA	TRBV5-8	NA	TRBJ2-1	TGTGCCAGCAGCCCGGGGACACAGGAGCAGTTCTTC	CASSPGTQEQFF
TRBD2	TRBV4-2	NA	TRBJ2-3	TGTGCCAGCAGCGAACGACTAGCGGTAAGCACAGATACGCAGTATTTT	CASSERLAVSTDTQYF
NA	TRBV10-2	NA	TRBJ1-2	TGCGCCAGCAGTGAGTCGAGGTCAGGGGCGGAGGGCTACACCTTC	CASSESRSGAEGYTF
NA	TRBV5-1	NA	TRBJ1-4	TGCGCCAGCAGGAAACAGGCCCCCCAGGAAAAGCTGTTTTTT	CASRKQAPQEKLFF
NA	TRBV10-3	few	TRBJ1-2	TGTGCCATCAGCGTTATTGACTCTCGCGAGGGTGGCTACACCTTC	CAISVIDSREGGYTF
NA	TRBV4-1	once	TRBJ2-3	TGCGCCAGCAGCCAAGAAGGAGGCACAGATACGCAGTATTTT	CASSQEGGTDTQYF
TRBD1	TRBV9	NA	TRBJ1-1	TGTGCCAGCAGCGTATCCGGGACAGTCTCTTCTGAAGCTTTCTTT	CASSVSGTVSSEAFF
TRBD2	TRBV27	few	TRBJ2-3	TGTGCCAGCGGGATACTAGCGGGGGCGACAGATACGCAGTATTTT	CASGILAGATDTQYF
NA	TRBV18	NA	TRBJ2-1	TGTGCCAGCTCACTCTCTTTAGACAATGAGCAGTTCTTC	CASSLSLDNEQFF
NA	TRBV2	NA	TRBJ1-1	TGTGCCAGCAGGGGTCCTCGGGGCACTGAAGCTTTCTTT	CASRGPRGTEAFF
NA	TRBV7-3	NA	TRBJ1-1	TGTGCCAGCAGCTTTCAGGGGTCGGACACTGAAGCTTTCTTT	CASSFQGSDTEAFF
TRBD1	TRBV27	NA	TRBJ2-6	TGTGCCAGCAGACCGGACAGGGCAGGGGCCAACGTCCTGACTTTC	CASRPDRAGANVLTF
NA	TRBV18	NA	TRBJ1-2	TGTGCCAGCTCACCACGCGGGGCCGGAGATGGCTACACCTTC	CASSPRGAGDGYTF
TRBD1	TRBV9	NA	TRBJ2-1	TGTGCCAGTCAAAGACAGGGATCCTACAATGAGCAGTTCTTC	CASQRQGSYNEQFF
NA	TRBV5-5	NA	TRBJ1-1	TGTGCCAGCAGCTTGGGGGGCGTGAACACTGAAGCTTTCTTT	CASSLGGVNTEAFF
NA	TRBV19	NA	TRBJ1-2	TGTGCCAGTAGTCTGGCAGGGAAATCTGGCTACACCTTC	CASSLAGKSGYTF
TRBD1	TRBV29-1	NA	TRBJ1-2	TGCAGCGTTGAAAGGGGGACAGGGGGCTCTGGCTACACCTTC	CSVERGTGGSGYTF
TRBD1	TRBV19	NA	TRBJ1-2	TGTGCCAGTACCCCAAATCCGGGACAGGGGGCGATCGGTGGCTACACCTTC	CASTPNPGQGAIGGYTF
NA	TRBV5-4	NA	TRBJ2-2	TGTGCCAGCAGCTTGAGGGCGGGCACCGGGGAGCTGTTTTTT	CASSLRAGTGELFF
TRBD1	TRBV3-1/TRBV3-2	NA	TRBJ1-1	TGTGCCAGCAGCCAAGAAAGGGACAGGGTGGCTTTCTTT	CASSQERDRVAFF
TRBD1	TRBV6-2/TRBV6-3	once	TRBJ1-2	TGTGCCAGCAGTTTCGACAGGGGGAGAGGAGGCTACACCTTC	CASSFDRGRGGYTF
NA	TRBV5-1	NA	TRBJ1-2	TGCGCCAGCACGGAACCAGGGGCCTATGGCTACACCTTC	CASTEPGAYGYTF
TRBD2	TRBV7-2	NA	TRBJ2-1	TGTGCCAGCAGCTGGACTAGCGGGGGCTACAATGAGCAGTTCTTC	CASSWTSGGYNEQFF
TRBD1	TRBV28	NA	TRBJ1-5	TGTGCCAGCAGGTGGGGACAGGGAAATCGCCAGCCCCAGCATTTT	CASRWGQGNRQPQHF
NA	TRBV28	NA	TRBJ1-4	TGTGCCAGCAGTTTAGTACAGGGATCCGATGAAAAACTGTTTTTT	CASSLVQGSDEKLFF
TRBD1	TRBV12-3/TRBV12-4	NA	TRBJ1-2	TGTGCCAGCAGGACGACAGGGTTCTATGGCTACACCTTC	CASRTTGFYGYTF
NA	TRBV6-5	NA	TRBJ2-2	TGTGCCAGCAGTCTCCGGGTCCTTCCCGGGGAGCTGTTTTTT	CASSLRVLPGELFF